Ten or more counts support the clone carrying this T cell receptor (beta chain). Its matching antigen is unknown. This CDR3 is 15 amino acids long. V shed 5 bases and J shed 0 bases, with 13 bases lying between them. CDR1 is SGHRS, CDR2 YFSETQ, per germline. No cell fractionation was done, so the repertoire covers all unsorted peripheral blood T cells. The data are from a study of HIV-infected patients and healthy controls. General study points: In healthy controls, MAIT alpha CDR3s were common; in HIV+ repertoires, severely depleted.

cDNA was made from about 510 ng RNA using alpha and beta constant primers. Using multiplexing indices, alpha and beta chain libraries were generated apart by chain-specific third strand synthesis. A 5' RACE adapter with a random hexamer and the SP2 primer site was joined to cDNA. After a brief PCR adding P5, P7 and a second index, about 22 amplification cycles followed. TCRdb ran MiXCR on the 5' RACE reads and lists one entry per CDR3 protein. The sample carries 7,000 to 9,000 distinct CDR3 sequences, about 10% recorded once. This rearrangement joins TRBV5-1 to TRBJ2-3, with D tentatively TRBD2 (7 bases). The receptor's source is an adult with HIV infection. Sample: blood, taken before antiretroviral therapy. CDR3 protein: CASSRAGASTDTQYF. The CDR3 region has the DNA TGCGCCAGCAGTCGCGCGGGGGCTAGCACAGATACGCAGTATTTT.